This entry is about one T cell receptor (beta chain). Its antigen remains unknown. The data originate from a study of T cell responses to AZD1222 COVID-19 vaccine. This CDR3 is built from 14 residues. V was trimmed by 4 bases and J by 11 bases, leaving 20 bases between them. Germline values: CDR1 MDHEN, CDR2 SYDVKM. Findings and caveats of the study: Variant regions that are unmutated are reportedly the target of nearly half of spike-specific TCRs. Spike was spanned by vaccine-associated CD4 TCRs, which were dominant at 160-218 and 743-854.

TCRdb's copy holds only in-frame clones and misses some; the assay was immunoSEQ multiplex PCR. In the table there are around 110,000 clones, about 90% of which are singletons. The specimen was peripheral blood, collected 28 days after the second AZD1222 dose. The gene calls are TRBV28 and TRBJ1-2, with D uncertain. The TCR sequence derives from an adult who received the AZD1222 COVID-19 vaccine. CDR3 DNA sequence: TGTGCCAGCAGTTCAGACCGGAGGTCCCAAGGTTACACCTTC. Its protein product is CASSSDRRSQGYTF.